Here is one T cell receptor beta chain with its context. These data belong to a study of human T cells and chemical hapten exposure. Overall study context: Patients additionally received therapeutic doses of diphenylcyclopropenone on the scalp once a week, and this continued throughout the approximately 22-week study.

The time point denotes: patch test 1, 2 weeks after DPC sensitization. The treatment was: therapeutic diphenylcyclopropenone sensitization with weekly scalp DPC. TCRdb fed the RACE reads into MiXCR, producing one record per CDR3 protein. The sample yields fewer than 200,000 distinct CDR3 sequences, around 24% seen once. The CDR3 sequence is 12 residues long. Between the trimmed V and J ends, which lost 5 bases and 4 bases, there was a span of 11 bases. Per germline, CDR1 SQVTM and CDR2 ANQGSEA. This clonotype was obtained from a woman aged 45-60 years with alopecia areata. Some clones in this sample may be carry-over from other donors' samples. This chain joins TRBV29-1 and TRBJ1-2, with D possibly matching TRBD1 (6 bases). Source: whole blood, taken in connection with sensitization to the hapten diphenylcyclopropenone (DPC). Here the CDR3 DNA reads TGCAGCGTTTCGGGGGCTGGCTATGGCTACACCTTC. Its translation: CSVSGAGYGYTF.